This TCR beta chain was retrieved from a study of identical twins. To note about this clonotype: Its antigen remains unknown.

Germline V gene lookup returns CDR1 KGHDR and CDR2 SFDVKD. CDR3 length: 11 residues. The V and J ends lost 6 bases and 8 bases respectively, with 7 bases between them. TCRdb re-derived calls from the 5' RACE reads in MiXCR, one entry per CDR3 protein. The sample consists of 1.5 million or so distinct CDR3 sequences, under 35% of them appearing once. Study-level results: Insertions were reduced in abundant cord blood beta clonotypes but not in memory repertoires. Potential partial confounding of zero-insertion analyses by invariant MAIT and iNKT cells was noted. With beta out-of-frame sequences, excess sharing by twins was weaker. Within twin pairs, the out-of-frame alpha sequences they shared showed excess low generation probability.

This receptor was identified in a newborn girl in good health. Sequenced sample: cord blood. V usage is TRBV24-1 and J usage is TRBJ2-1; D call uncertain. The chain's CDR3 is CATSLGDEQFF. DNA for the CDR3: TGTGCCACCAGTTTGGGTGATGAGCAGTTCTTC.